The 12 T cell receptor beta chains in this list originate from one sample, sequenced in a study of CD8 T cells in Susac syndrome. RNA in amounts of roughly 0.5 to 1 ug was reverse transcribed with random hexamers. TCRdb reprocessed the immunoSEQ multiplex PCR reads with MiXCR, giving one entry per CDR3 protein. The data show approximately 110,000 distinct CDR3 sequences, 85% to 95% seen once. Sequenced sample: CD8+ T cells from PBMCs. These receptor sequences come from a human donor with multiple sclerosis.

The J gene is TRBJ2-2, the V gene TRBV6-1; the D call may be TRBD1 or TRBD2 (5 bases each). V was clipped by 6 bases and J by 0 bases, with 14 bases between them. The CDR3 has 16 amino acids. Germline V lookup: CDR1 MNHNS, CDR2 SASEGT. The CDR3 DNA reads TGTGCCAGCAGGACCCGGGGCGGAGCGAACACCGGGGAGCTGTTTTTT. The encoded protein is CASRTRGGANTGELFF.

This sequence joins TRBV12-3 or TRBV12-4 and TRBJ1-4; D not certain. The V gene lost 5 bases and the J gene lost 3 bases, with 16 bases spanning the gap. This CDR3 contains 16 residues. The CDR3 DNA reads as TGTGCCAGCAGTCCCGAGTCTTGGACGGCTAATGAAAAACTGTTTTTT. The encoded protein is CASSPESWTANEKLFF.

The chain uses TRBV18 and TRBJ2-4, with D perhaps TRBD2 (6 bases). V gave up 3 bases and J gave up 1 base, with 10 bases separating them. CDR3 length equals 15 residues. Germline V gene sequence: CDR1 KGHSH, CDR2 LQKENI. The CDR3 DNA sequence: TGTGCCAGCTCACCCGGTGGGACTGCCAAAAACATTCAGTACTTC. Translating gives CASSPGGTAKNIQYF.

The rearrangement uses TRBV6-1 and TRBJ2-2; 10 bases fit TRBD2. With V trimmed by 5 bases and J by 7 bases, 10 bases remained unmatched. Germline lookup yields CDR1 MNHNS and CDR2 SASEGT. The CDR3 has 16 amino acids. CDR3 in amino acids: CASSPGTSERVGELFF. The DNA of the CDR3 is TGTGCCAGCAGTCCCGGGACTAGCGAGAGGGTCGGGGAGCTGTTTTTT.

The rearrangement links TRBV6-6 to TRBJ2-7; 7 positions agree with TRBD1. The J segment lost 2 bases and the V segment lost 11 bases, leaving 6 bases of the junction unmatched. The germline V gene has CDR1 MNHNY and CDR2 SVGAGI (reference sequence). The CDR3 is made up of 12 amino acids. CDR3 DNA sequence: TGTGCCTGCTGGGACAGCCCCTACGAGCAGTACTTC. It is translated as CACWDSPYEQYF.

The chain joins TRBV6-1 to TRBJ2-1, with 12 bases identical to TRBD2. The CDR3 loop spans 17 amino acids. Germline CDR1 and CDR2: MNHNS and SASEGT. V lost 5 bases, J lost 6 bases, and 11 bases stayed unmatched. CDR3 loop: CASSRLTSGGFVNEQFF. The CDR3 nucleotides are TGTGCCAGCAGTCGCCTCACTAGCGGGGGGTTTGTCAATGAGCAGTTCTTC.

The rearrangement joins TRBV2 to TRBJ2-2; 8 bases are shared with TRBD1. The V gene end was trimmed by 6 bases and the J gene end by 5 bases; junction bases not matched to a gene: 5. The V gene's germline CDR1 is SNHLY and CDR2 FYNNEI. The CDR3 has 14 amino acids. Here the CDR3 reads CASSGQGRTGELFF. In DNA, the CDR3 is TGTGCCAGCAGCGGACAGGGCCGGACCGGGGAGCTGTTTTTT. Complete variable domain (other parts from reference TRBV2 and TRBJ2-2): EPEVTQTPSHQVTQMGQEVILRCVPISNHLYFYWYRQILGQKVEFLVSFYNNEISEKSEIFDDQFSVERPDGSNFTLKIRSTKLEDSAMYFCASSGQGRTGELFFGEGSRLTVL.

The CDR3 DNA reads as TGCGCCAGCAGCCCAGGGTTGACAGAGAAAACCTACGAGCAGTACTTC. It specifies CASSPGLTEKTYEQYF. The chain employs TRBV5-1 and TRBJ2-7; possible D gene TRBD1, 5 bases. CDR1 and CDR2 from the germline V gene are SGHRS and YFSETQ. The CDR3 consists of 16 residues. V dropped 4 bases and J dropped 2 bases, with 19 bases sitting between them.

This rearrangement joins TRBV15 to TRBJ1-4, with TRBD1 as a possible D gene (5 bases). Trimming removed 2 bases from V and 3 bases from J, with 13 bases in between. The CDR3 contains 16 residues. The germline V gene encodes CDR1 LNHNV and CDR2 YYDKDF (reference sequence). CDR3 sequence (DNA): TGTGCCACCAGCAGATCAGGACACGCTCCTAATGAAAAACTGTTTTTT. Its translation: CATSRSGHAPNEKLFF.

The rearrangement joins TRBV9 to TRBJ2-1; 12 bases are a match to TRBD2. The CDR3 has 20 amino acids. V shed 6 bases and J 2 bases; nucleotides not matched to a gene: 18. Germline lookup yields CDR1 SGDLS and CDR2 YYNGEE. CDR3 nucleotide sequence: TGTGCCAGCAACTCAAAATTAGGTCTAGCGGGAGGGGGGACCTACAATGAGCAGTTCTTC. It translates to CASNSKLGLAGGGTYNEQFF.

The CDR3 is CASSSQGTTGDGSPLHF. The CDR3 nucleotides read TGTGCCAGCAGCTCCCAAGGGACGACCGGAGATGGTTCACCCCTCCACTTT. This chain links TRBV13 with TRBJ1-6; D might be TRBD1 (5 bases). V was shortened by 4 bases and J by 9 bases, with 22 bases between the two germline ends. This CDR3 has 17 amino acids. Germline-derived CDR1 and CDR2 are PRHDT and FYEKMQ (reference sequence).

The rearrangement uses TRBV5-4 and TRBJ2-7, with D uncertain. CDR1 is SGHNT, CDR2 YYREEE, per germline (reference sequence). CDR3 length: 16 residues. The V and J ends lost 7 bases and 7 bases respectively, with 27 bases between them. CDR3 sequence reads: CASGRWQVKGPGEQYF. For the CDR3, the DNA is TGTGCCAGCGGCCGATGGCAGGTCAAAGGGCCCGGGGAGCAGTACTTC.